This T cell receptor (beta chain) was obtained from a study of early T cells in non-severe SARS-CoV-2 infection. TCRdb re-called the 5' RACE reads with MiXCR, one entry per CDR3 protein. The repertoire has roughly 60,000 distinct CDR3 sequences, roughly an eighth of them found once; the top ten carry roughly 5%. The CDR3 contains 15 residues. The J segment lost 4 bases and the V segment lost 3 bases, leaving 7 bases of the junction unmatched. Germline V gene data show CDR1 as DFQATT and CDR2 as SNEGSKA (reference sequence). The receptor was isolated from an adult who was a healthcare worker with PCR-confirmed SARS-CoV-2 infection or an uninfected control (not recorded which). The V gene is TRBV20-1, the J gene TRBJ2-3; 10 bases line up with TRBD1. The specimen sequenced was whole blood. The CDR3 DNA reads as TGCAGTGCTAGGCCGAGACAGGGGGCGTCAGATACGCAGTATTTT. Translation: CSARPRQGASDTQYF.